The sequence of this T cell receptor (beta chain) was determined in a study of OX40 agonist ivuxolimab in advanced cancers. Study-level results: Doses of 0.1 to 3.0 mg/kg were accompanied by clonal expansion of CD4+ and CD8+ blood T cells by week 6.

Blood specimens came from baseline, cycle 4 day 1, and cycle 7 day 1. V lost 4 bases, J lost 4 bases, and 6 bases stayed unmatched. The germline gives CDR1 MGHRA, CDR2 YSYEKL. This CDR3 is built from 15 residues. Worth noting for this clone: Its cognate antigen is unknown.

The repertoire was sequenced with immunoSEQ multiplex PCR; TCRdb's copy has only in-frame clones and lacks some. The data show tens of thousands of clones, approximately 92% seen once. The sequence came from an adult with an advanced solid tumor such as melanoma, head and neck, liver or kidney cancer. The sample here was CD4+ or CD8+ T cells sorted from blood, taken in a trial of the OX40 agonist ivuxolimab. This rearrangement joins TRBV4-1 to TRBJ1-5; 8 bases line up with TRBD1. The CDR3 reads CASSLVQGGNQPQHF. CDR3 DNA: TGCGCCAGCAGCCTGGTACAGGGGGGTAATCAGCCCCAGCATTTT.